The 12 T cell receptor beta chains below come from one sample, sequenced in a study of STAT5B mutations in CD4+ large granular lymphocyte leukemia. TCRdb keeps only in-frame clones here, not all; method: immunoSEQ multiplex PCR. Of some 45,000 clones listed, 80% to 90% were seen once; the top ten hold around 2.6%. Sequenced: CD4+ T cells from blood buffy coats. The receptors originated from a human donor in good health.

The V call is TRBV2, the J call TRBJ1-5; possibly TRBD1 for D (5 bases). Germline lookup yields CDR1 SNHLY and CDR2 FYNNEI. This CDR3 has 15 residues. V was pared by 5 bases and J by 0 bases, with 11 bases between. CDR3: CASSFGGYSNQPQHF. DNA of the CDR3: TGTGCCAGCAGTTTCGGGGGGTATAGCAATCAGCCCCAGCATTTT.

J is TRBJ2-1 and V is TRBV6-1; D unclear. The CDR3 extends over 15 amino acids. The V and J ends lost 1 base and 3 bases respectively, with 10 bases between them. CDR1 MNHNS and CDR2 SASEGT come from the germline V gene. CDR3 sequence (DNA): TGTGCCAGCAGTGAAGTGCTAGTTATCTACAATGAGCAGTTCTTC. As protein: CASSEVLVIYNEQFF.

V is TRBV29-1 and J is TRBJ2-7; 7 positions agree with TRBD1. Germline assignment: CDR1 SQVTM and CDR2 ANQGSEA. The CDR3 loop spans 13 amino acids. Trimming cost V 5 bases and J 3 bases; bases outside gene matches: 7. CDR3 loop: CSVHEGQFYEQYF. The CDR3 DNA reads as TGCAGCGTTCATGAGGGACAGTTCTACGAGCAGTACTTC.

This chain joins TRBV7-2 and TRBJ2-3; no firm D call. CDR3 length: 14 residues. Between the trimmed V and J ends, which lost 4 bases and 0 bases, there was a span of 8 bases. Germline V lookup: CDR1 SGHTA, CDR2 FQGNSA. CDR3 sequence (DNA): TGTGCCAGCAGCTACGTGGCTAGCACAGATACGCAGTATTTT. Its translation: CASSYVASTDTQYF.

This clone was picked up a small number of times. V usage is TRBV18 and J usage is TRBJ2-7; TRBD1 matches 9 bases. CDR3 length equals 14 residues. Germline trimming cut 3 bases from V and 10 bases from J; bases unmatched to any gene: 10. Germline V gene lookup returns CDR1 KGHSH and CDR2 LQKENI. The CDR3 here is CASSPDLGTGPQYF. The CDR3 coding sequence is TGTGCCAGCTCACCTGACCTCGGGACAGGGCCCCAGTACTTC.

This chain joins TRBV9 and TRBJ1-4; no reliable D call. The CDR3 extends over 15 amino acids. Germline lookup yields CDR1 SGDLS and CDR2 YYNGEE. The ends were cut back, 3 bases at V and 5 bases at J, with 14 bases in the middle. In DNA, the CDR3 is TGTGCCAGCAGCGCTCCGGACCCACCAAATGAAAAACTGTTTTTT. Translating gives CASSAPDPPNEKLFF.

DNA of the CDR3: TGTGCCAGCTCACGAGACACCGGGACTAACGTCTACAATGAGCAGTTCTTC. Translated: CASSRDTGTNVYNEQFF. The gene calls are TRBV18 and TRBJ2-1; 7 nucleotides agree with TRBD2. The germline CDR1 and CDR2 sequences are KGHSH and LQKENI. V lost 4 bases and J lost 3; bases outside the gene matches: 12. The CDR3 sequence is 17 residues long.

The chain has TRBV5-8 and TRBJ2-3, with TRBD2 matching 10 bases. Germline V gene sequence: CDR1 SGHTS, CDR2 YDEGEE. V shed 5 bases and J 4 bases; nucleotides not matched to a gene: 7. The CDR3 contains 15 residues. The CDR3 bases are TGTGCCAGCAGTCATAGGACTAGCGGCTCAGATACGCAGTATTTT. This gives the protein CASSHRTSGSDTQYF.

The chain has TRBV4-3 and TRBJ1-2, with 7 bases lining up with TRBD1. CDR3 length: 15 amino acids. The ends lost 4 bases at V and 2 bases at J; junction bases unmatched: 7. The germline V gene encodes CDR1 LGHNA and CDR2 YSLEER. CDR3 sequence: CASSPDRVVNYGYTF. The CDR3 DNA reads as TGCGCCAGCAGCCCAGACAGGGTCGTAAACTATGGCTACACCTTC.

The V and J genes are TRBV30 and TRBJ2-5; tentatively, D is TRBD2 (7 bases). The germline V gene encodes CDR1 GTSNPN and CDR2 SVGIG (reference sequence). The ends were cut back, 4 bases at V and 7 bases at J, with 16 bases in the middle. CDR3 length: 13 amino acids. This CDR3 is CAWTKGGWRTQYF. CDR3 sequence (DNA): TGTGCCTGGACCAAGGGGGGGTGGCGGACCCAGTACTTC.

DNA for the CDR3: TGTGCCAGTACTCAATACCGGGGAATGAACTATGGCTACACCTTC. Amino acid sequence: CASTQYRGMNYGYTF. The chain combines TRBV19 with TRBJ1-2, with no clear D. The ends were cut back, 7 bases at V and 2 bases at J, with 17 bases in the middle. Per germline, CDR1 LNHDA and CDR2 SQIVND (reference sequence). There are 15 residues in the CDR3. The whole variable domain, filled in from reference TRBV19 and TRBJ1-2, reads DGGITQSPKYLFRKEGQNVTLSCEQNLNHDAMYWYRQDPGQGLRLIYYSQIVNDFQKGDIAEGYSVSREKKESFPLTVTSAQKNPTAFYLCASTQYRGMNYGYTFGSGTRLTVV.

The rearrangement uses TRBV6-6 and TRBJ1-1; D perhaps matches TRBD1 (5 bases). Germline assignment: CDR1 MNHNY and CDR2 SVGAGI (reference sequence). The V gene lost 0 bases and the J gene lost 1 base, with 12 bases spanning the gap. The CDR3 covers 16 residues. Here the CDR3 DNA reads TGTGCCAGCAGTTACTCACCTTGGGGGGAGAACACTGAAGCTTTCTTT. It codes for CASSYSPWGENTEAFF.